This entry lists 26 T cell receptor beta chains sequenced from one sample in a study of T-cell reconstitution after alpha-beta-depleted transplantation in children. During its preparation, the TCRbeta library received unique molecular identifiers. TCRdb recomputed calls from the PCR reads with MiXCR, one row per CDR3 protein. The sample contains 90,000 to 100,000 distinct CDR3 sequences, around a quarter of which appear only once. Here the sequenced sample was PBMCs, taken before TCRalphabeta/CD19-depleted stem cell transplant. The receptors here all came from a boy between 2 and 10 years old with acute lymphoblastic leukemia, due to receive a stem cell transplant.

This clonotype was seen repeatedly, ten times or more. The chain joins TRBV4-1 to TRBJ2-2; 7 bases are a match to TRBD2. CDR3 length equals 18 residues. The V segment lost 2 bases and the J segment 0 bases; nucleotides outside the gene matches: 9. Germline V gene data show CDR1 as MGHRA and CDR2 as YSYEKL. The CDR3 region has the DNA TGCGCCAGCAGCCAAAGGAGGCTAGCGGAAACGAACACCGGGGAGCTGTTTTTT. Protein sequence: CASSQRRLAETNTGELFF.

V usage is TRBV5-4 and J usage is TRBJ2-3, with 9 bases lining up with TRBD2. This CDR3 has 17 amino acids. Germline lookup yields CDR1 SGHNT and CDR2 YYREEE (reference sequence). Trimming cost V 0 bases and J 1 base; bases outside gene matches: 6. The CDR3 is CASSLGTASGGTDTQYF. For the CDR3, the DNA is TGTGCCAGCAGCTTGGGCACGGCTAGCGGGGGCACAGATACGCAGTATTTT.

This clonotype has more than one count but fewer than ten. In nucleotides, the CDR3 is TGCAGTGCTAGAGAGCTAGACAGGGAAGGAGAAGCTTTCTTT. Residues: CSARELDREGEAFF. The rearrangement joins TRBV20-1 to TRBJ1-1, with TRBD1 matching over 7 bases. CDR1 and CDR2 (germline): DFQATT, SNEGSKA (reference sequence). The J segment lost 8 bases and the V segment lost 0 bases, leaving 9 bases of the junction unmatched. The CDR3 length is 14 residues.

The table lists this clonotype with a few counts. The chain uses TRBV5-1 and TRBJ1-2, with D possibly being TRBD1 (6 bases). The CDR3 has 15 residues. Germline CDR1 is SGHRS and CDR2 is YFSETQ. Trimming removed 3 bases at V and 5 bases at J, with 17 bases between. The CDR3 spells CASSSSGTTLYGYTF. The CDR3 nucleotides read TGCGCCAGCAGCTCGTCCGGGACAACCTTATATGGCTACACCTTC.

This clonotype occurred a few times. The chain recombines TRBV7-3 with TRBJ2-1; a weak D match, TRBD1 (5 bases). CDR3 size: 16 residues. With 3 bases removed from V and 0 bases from J, the gap between germline ends came to 12 bases. Germline lookup yields CDR1 SGHTA and CDR2 FQGTGA. CDR3 region: CASSFSRQYSYNEQFF. CDR3 DNA: TGTGCCAGCAGCTTCTCCCGACAGTACTCCTACAATGAGCAGTTCTTC.

The rearrangement joins TRBV9 to TRBJ2-1; possibly TRBD1 for D (6 bases). The CDR3 loop spans 11 amino acids. From germline, CDR1 is SGDLS and CDR2 YYNGEE. The germline V and J ends were trimmed by 4 bases and 11 bases, with 10 bases remaining between them. In DNA form, the CDR3 reads TGTGCCAGCAGCTCCGGGACAAAGCAGTTCTTC. It yields the protein CASSSGTKQFF.

This clonotype was counted between two and nine times. J is TRBJ1-5 and V is TRBV20-1; TRBD1 is a possible D gene (6 bases). The germline V gene has CDR1 DFQATT and CDR2 SNEGSKA (reference sequence). Deletions cut 7 bases from V and 5 bases from J, with 15 bases between. This CDR3 region has 13 residues. The CDR3 protein is CSVGWGRDQPQHF. In nucleotides, the CDR3 is TGCAGTGTCGGCTGGGGGCGGGATCAGCCCCAGCATTTT.

This clonotype was recorded only once. In DNA form, the CDR3 reads TGCGCCAGCAGCTTTTGGGGACGCAATGAGCAGTTCTTC. As protein: CASSFWGRNEQFF. The chain uses TRBV5-1 and TRBJ2-1, with D perhaps assigned TRBD1 or TRBD2 (5 bases each). The CDR3 is made up of 13 amino acids. V lost 2 bases and J 6 bases, leaving 9 bases between the germline ends. Germline lookup yields CDR1 SGHRS and CDR2 YFSETQ.

The chain employs TRBV4-1 and TRBJ2-3; possible D gene TRBD1, 5 bases. Germline V gene sequence: CDR1 MGHRA, CDR2 YSYEKL. Trimming removed 0 bases at V and 8 bases at J, with 15 bases between. The CDR3 extends over 15 amino acids. The CDR3 DNA sequence: TGCGCCAGCAGCCAAGAATGGGGCGCCGACACTACGCAGTATTTT. Amino acid sequence: CASSQEWGADTTQYF.

This clonotype has only a few counts. This chain links TRBV7-2 with TRBJ1-6; 10 positions match TRBD1. This CDR3 region has 17 residues. V dropped 6 bases and J dropped 4; count of bases not matched to a gene: 9. Looked up from germline, CDR1 is SGHTA and CDR2 is FQGNSA. This CDR3 is CASRDLWGQGYNSPLHF. CDR3 sequence (DNA): TGTGCCAGCAGAGACCTTTGGGGACAGGGGTATAATTCACCCCTCCACTTT.

A few counts support this clonotype. The rearrangement uses TRBV5-1 and TRBJ2-3; possible D gene TRBD2, 7 bases. The germline V gene has CDR1 SGHRS and CDR2 YFSETQ. The CDR3 sequence is 14 residues long. V lost 6 bases to trimming and J lost 3 bases, with 14 bases between them. This CDR3 reads CASTRGGGTDTQYF. CDR3 DNA sequence: TGCGCCAGCACCAGAGGGGGGGGAACAGATACGCAGTATTTT.

This chain joins TRBV5-1 and TRBJ1-1; D gene uncertain. Germline V CDR1 and CDR2: SGHRS, YFSETQ. The CDR3 is made up of 16 amino acids. V dropped 0 bases and J dropped 4 bases, with 16 bases sitting between them. The CDR3 sequence: CASSLAPGGSSTEAFF. CDR3 DNA: TGCGCCAGCAGCTTGGCCCCGGGAGGGTCGAGCACTGAAGCTTTCTTT.

This chain links TRBV11-2 with TRBJ2-5, with 7 bases matching TRBD2. J lost 5 bases, V lost 7 bases, and 7 bases had no gene match. There are 13 residues in the CDR3. From germline, CDR1 is SGHAT and CDR2 FQNNGV. Here the CDR3 reads CASTGFGGETQYF. The CDR3 region has the DNA TGTGCCAGCACCGGATTCGGGGGGGAGACCCAGTACTTC.

The V call is TRBV12-3 or TRBV12-4, the J call TRBJ2-2, with D possibly matching TRBD1 (6 bases). Between the trimmed V and J ends, which lost 5 bases and 2 bases, there was a span of 12 bases. This CDR3 spans 15 amino acids. The CDR3 DNA reads TGTGCCAGCAGTCCCGGGACATTTAACACCGGGGAGCTGTTTTTT. As protein: CASSPGTFNTGELFF.

This clonotype was observed many times. The CDR3 DNA is TGCAGCGCATCCGGGACTAGCGGAGACAGGGTCCAAGAGACCCAGTACTTC. It is translated as CSASGTSGDRVQETQYF. This rearrangement joins TRBV29-1 to TRBJ2-5, with 11 nucleotides matching TRBD2. The CDR3 spans 17 residues. J gave up 1 base and V 7 bases, and 14 bases lay outside the gene matches. Per the germline V gene, CDR1 is SQVTM and CDR2 is ANQGSEA.

V is TRBV12-3 or TRBV12-4 and J is TRBJ1-4; 11 positions match TRBD1. V shed 4 bases, J shed 8 bases, and the junction held 6 bases outside the gene matches. The CDR3 covers 15 residues. The CDR3 region is CASSSGQGAGEKLFF. CDR3 bases: TGTGCCAGCAGTTCCGGACAGGGGGCGGGGGAAAAACTGTTTTTT.

This clonotype has a handful of counts. The rearrangement links TRBV12-3 or TRBV12-4 to TRBJ2-3; TRBD2 agrees at 13 bases. The CDR3 has 19 amino acids. J gave up 5 bases and V 4 bases, and 15 bases lay outside the gene matches. DNA for the CDR3: TGTGCCAGCAGTTCCCCCTCCCGAGGACTAGCGGGAGTTCAAGATACGCAGTATTTT. The encoded protein is CASSSPSRGLAGVQDTQYF.

This clonotype was recorded a few times. V gene TRBV2 combines with J gene TRBJ2-3, with 10 bases aligning to TRBD1. CDR3 length equals 14 residues. Germline values: CDR1 SNHLY, CDR2 FYNNEI. V was pared by 6 bases and J by 6 bases, with 6 bases of the junction left unmatched. The CDR3: CASSLTGGMDTQYF. In nucleotides, the CDR3 is TGTGCCAGCAGCCTGACAGGGGGCATGGATACGCAGTATTTT.

This clonotype was seen only a few times. V is TRBV18 and J is TRBJ2-2; 9 bases match TRBD2. Germline V CDR1 and CDR2: KGHSH, LQKENI. Trimming cost V 5 bases and J 7 bases; bases outside gene matches: 11. This CDR3 spans 16 amino acids. CDR3 nucleotides: TGTGCCAGCTCAACGACTAGCGGAGGGGCGAACGGGGAGCTGTTTTTT. This codes for CASSTTSGGANGELFF.

The V and J genes are TRBV5-1 and TRBJ2-3; TRBD1 matches at 8 bases. Trimming removed 4 bases from V and 5 bases from J; junction bases left unmatched: 0. In germline, CDR1 is SGHRS, CDR2 YFSETQ. There are 12 residues in the CDR3. CDR3 loop: CASSTGGDTQYF. CDR3 nucleotides: TGCGCCAGCAGCACAGGGGGAGATACGCAGTATTTT.

This clonotype has just a few counts. The chain couples TRBV20-1 to TRBJ2-2; TRBD2 is a possible D gene (7 bases). CDR1 is DFQATT, CDR2 SNEGSKA, per germline (reference sequence). The CDR3 sequence is 14 residues long. V lost 2 bases and J lost 5, with 12 bases in between. CDR3 nucleotides: TGCAGTGCTAGACAGGGAGGGGGGACCGGGGAGCTGTTTTTT. It is translated as CSARQGGGTGELFF.

The V call is TRBV10-3, the J call TRBJ2-3, with D perhaps matching TRBD2 (6 bases). The germline V gene encodes CDR1 ENHRY and CDR2 SYGVKD. The CDR3 extends over 15 amino acids. Between the trimmed V and J ends, which lost 5 bases and 4 bases, there was a span of 16 bases. This chain's CDR3 is CAISSGRDSADTQYF. CDR3 in DNA: TGTGCCATCAGTTCCGGGCGGGATAGTGCAGATACGCAGTATTTT.

This clonotype occurred many times. V usage is TRBV7-9 and J usage is TRBJ2-1; TRBD2 agrees at 7 bases. CDR3 length: 15 residues. V lost 0 bases and J lost 9; bases outside the gene matches: 8. The germline V gene has CDR1 SEHNR and CDR2 FQNEAQ (reference sequence). In DNA, the CDR3 is TGTGCCAGCAGCTTAGCGCTAGCGGAGGCCTTTGAGCAGTTCTTC. Translation gives CASSLALAEAFEQFF.

CDR3 coding DNA: TGTGCCAGCAGCCAACGACTAGCTCCGGCGCGGGAGACCCAGTACTTC. It translates to CASSQRLAPARETQYF. The chain links TRBV3-1 to TRBJ2-5; 7 nucleotides agree with TRBD2. Germline CDR1 LGHDT, CDR2 YNNKEL (reference sequence). With 2 bases clipped from V and 5 bases from J, the junction kept 11 bases outside the gene matches. This CDR3 region has 16 residues.

J is TRBJ2-2 and V is TRBV5-1; 10 bases are a match to TRBD2. The CDR3 has 16 residues. Germline CDR1 reads SGHRS; CDR2 reads YFSETQ. V was pared by 3 bases and J by 3 bases, with 5 bases of the junction left unmatched. The CDR3 DNA follows: TGCGCCAGCAGCTGGACTAGCGGATATTACACCGGGGAGCTGTTTTTT. Its translation is CASSWTSGYYTGELFF.

This chain uses TRBV3-1 with TRBJ1-1; D remains ambiguous. The CDR3 is made up of 15 amino acids. Germline V CDR1 and CDR2: LGHDT, YNNKEL (reference sequence). V lost 2 bases and J lost 0, with 10 bases in between. Written as DNA, the CDR3 is TGTGCCAGCAGCCAAAGAGGTCCGGTGAACACTGAAGCTTTCTTT. Its protein is CASSQRGPVNTEAFF.